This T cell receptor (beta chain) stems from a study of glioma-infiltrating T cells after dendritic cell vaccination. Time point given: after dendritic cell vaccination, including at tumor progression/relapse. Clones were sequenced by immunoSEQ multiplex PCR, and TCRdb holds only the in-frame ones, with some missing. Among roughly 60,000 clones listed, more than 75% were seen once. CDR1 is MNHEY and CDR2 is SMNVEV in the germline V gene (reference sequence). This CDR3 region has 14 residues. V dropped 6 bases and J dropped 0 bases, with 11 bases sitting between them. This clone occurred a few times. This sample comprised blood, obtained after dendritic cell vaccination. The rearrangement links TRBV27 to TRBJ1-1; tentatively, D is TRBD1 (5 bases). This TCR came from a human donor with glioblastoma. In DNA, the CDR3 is TGTGCCAGCAGGACGGGGGTCCTGAACACTGAAGCTTTCTTT. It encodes CASRTGVLNTEAFF.